These 27 T cell receptor beta chains came from one sample sequenced in a study of T cell responses to AZD1222 COVID-19 vaccine. Libraries were prepared by immunoSEQ multiplex PCR; TCRdb keeps only in-frame clonotypes and omits some of them. The sample has about 150,000 clones; about nine tenths are singletons. The material was peripheral blood, obtained after recovery from COVID-19. All receptors come from an adult who had recovered from COVID-19.

The chain joins TRBV2 to TRBJ1-3; TRBD1 is a possible D gene (6 bases). Germline CDR1 SNHLY, CDR2 FYNNEI. V lost 3 bases and J lost 3, with 9 bases in between. The CDR3 is made up of 14 amino acids. CDR3 in amino acids: CASSEEGGGNTIYF. The CDR3 nucleotides read TGTGCCAGCAGTGAGGAGGGGGGTGGAAACACCATATATTTT.

The chain carries TRBV5-1 and TRBJ2-1; possible D gene TRBD2, 5 bases. Germline V gene sequence: CDR1 SGHRS, CDR2 YFSETQ. CDR3 size: 15 residues. Trimming pared 3 bases from V and 3 bases from J, leaving 13 bases between. CDR3 bases: TGCGCCAGCAGCTGGACTTCAGGATACTACAATGAGCAGTTCTTC. This encodes CASSWTSGYYNEQFF.

As to this clone: Germline and junction disagree at one end, which may indicate a read error. The CDR3 DNA sequence: TGTGCTAGCAGCAAGTGGGGGACTAGCGGGAATCTTAACACCGGGGAGCTGTTTTTT. Translating gives CASSKWGTSGNLNTGELFF. V gene TRBV7-7 combines with J gene TRBJ2-2, with 13 positions matching TRBD2. Germline V gene data show CDR1 as SSHAT and CDR2 as FNYEAQ (reference sequence). This CDR3 has 19 residues.

The V gene is TRBV5-4, the J gene TRBJ2-3, with 7 bases aligning to TRBD2. The ends lost 0 bases at V and 0 bases at J; junction bases unmatched: 7. CDR3 length equals 17 residues. Germline assignment: CDR1 SGHNT and CDR2 YYREEE (reference sequence). CDR3 sequence reads: CASSLGAGGGSTDTQYF. The CDR3 coding sequence is TGTGCCAGCAGCTTGGGAGCGGGCGGGGGTAGCACAGATACGCAGTATTTT.

The chain combines TRBV19 with TRBJ1-5; D may be TRBD1 (5 bases). The CDR3 runs to 15 residues. V was trimmed by 6 bases and J by 0 bases, leaving 12 bases between them. The V gene's germline CDR1 is LNHDA and CDR2 SQIVND (reference sequence). The CDR3 loop is CASRFQTASNQPQHF. The DNA for the CDR3 is TGTGCCAGTAGATTCCAGACAGCTAGCAATCAGCCCCAGCATTTT.

The chain couples TRBV3-1 (or the pseudogene TRBV3-2) to TRBJ1-5; D is uncertain. From germline, CDR1 is LGHDT and CDR2 YNNKEL (reference sequence). V lost 0 bases to trimming and J lost 7 bases, with 13 bases between them. CDR3 length: 15 amino acids. Here the CDR3 DNA reads TGTGCCAGCAGCCAAGATCGAGAGGCCTCGCAGCCCCAGCATTTT. Amino acids: CASSQDREASQPQHF.

This sequence joins TRBV21-1 and TRBJ1-3. TRBV21-1 is a recognized pseudogene. This CDR3 spans 11 amino acids. CDR3 sequence reads: CVQAGSGTNPF. CDR3 DNA: TGTGTCCAGGCGGGGTCCGGGACCAACCCTTTT.

This clone appeared a single time. The chain couples TRBV7-6 to TRBJ2-2; 9 positions match TRBD2. The CDR3 covers 18 residues. CDR1 and CDR2 from the germline V gene are SGHVS and FNYEAQ. V shed 1 base and J 0 bases; nucleotides not matched to a gene: 6. The CDR3 sequence: CASSLGSAGGSNTGELFF. The CDR3 nucleotides are TGTGCCAGCAGCTTAGGATCAGCGGGGGGATCGAACACCGGGGAGCTGTTTTTT.

Points on this clone: The same CDR3 arises from other DNA sequences in this sample as well. This chain connects TRBV27 to TRBJ1-3; no reliable D call. The CDR3 totals 13 residues. The V gene's germline CDR1 is MNHEY and CDR2 SMNVEV (reference sequence). Trimming stripped 2 bases from V and 3 bases from J, with 5 bases between. CDR3 amino acids: CASSLGGGNTIYF. The CDR3 bases are TGTGCCAGCAGTTTAGGTGGTGGAAACACCATATATTTT.

CDR3 sequence reads: CASTRTGLAKNIQYF. CDR3 DNA: TGTGCCAGCACCAGAACAGGACTGGCCAAAAACATTCAGTACTTC. V usage is TRBV5-4 and J usage is TRBJ2-4, with D possibly called TRBD1 or TRBD2 (5 bases each). The V gene's germline CDR1 is SGHNT and CDR2 YYREEE (reference sequence). This CDR3 has 15 residues. Trimming left V 6 bases short and J 1 base short, with 14 bases between.

The chain is built from TRBV7-9 and TRBJ1-6; 8 bases match TRBD1. V dropped 5 bases and J dropped 10; count of bases not matched to a gene: 10. Germline V lookup: CDR1 SEHNR, CDR2 FQNEAQ (reference sequence). CDR3 size: 15 residues. This chain's CDR3 is CASSTRQGSISPLHF. As DNA, the CDR3 is TGTGCCAGCAGCACTCGACAGGGGTCGATATCACCCCTCCACTTT.

This sequence joins TRBV11-2 and TRBJ2-2; the D is unclear. From germline, CDR1 is SGHAT and CDR2 FQNNGV. CDR3 size: 15 residues. V was shortened by 0 bases and J by 2 bases, with 7 bases between the two germline ends. The CDR3 sequence: CASSLEALNTGELFF. The DNA for the CDR3 is TGTGCCAGCAGCTTAGAAGCGCTTAACACCGGGGAGCTGTTTTTT. The full variable domain, rest sourced from reference TRBV11-2 and TRBJ2-2, is EAGVAQSPRYKIIEKRQSVAFWCNPISGHATLYWYQQILGQGPKLLIQFQNNGVVDDSQLPKDRFSAERLKGVDSTLKIQPAKLEDSAVYLCASSLEALNTGELFFGEGSRLTVL.

The rearrangement joins TRBV5-1 to TRBJ2-1; TRBD2 agrees at 7 bases. Germline loops: CDR1 SGHRS, CDR2 YFSETQ. V gave up 5 bases and J gave up 4 bases; unmatched junction bases: 6. The CDR3 is 14 residues long. The DNA of the CDR3 is TGCGCCAGCAGAAAAGCGGGGCTATACAATGAGCAGTTCTTC. Residues: CASRKAGLYNEQFF.

V is TRBV5-4 and J is TRBJ2-3; D unresolved. The CDR3 spans 15 residues. The V gene's germline CDR1 is SGHNT and CDR2 YYREEE (reference sequence). V dropped 1 base and J dropped 2 bases, with 11 bases sitting between them. The CDR3: CASSLKSQFTDTQYF. The CDR3 bases are TGTGCCAGCAGCTTGAAGTCTCAGTTCACAGATACGCAGTATTTT.

The chain couples TRBV28 to TRBJ2-7; maybe TRBD2 (6 bases). The CDR3 consists of 14 residues. Between the trimmed V and J ends, which lost 0 bases and 0 bases, there was a span of 6 bases. Germline V gene lookup returns CDR1 MDHEN and CDR2 SYDVKM. The CDR3 DNA follows: TGTGCCAGCAGTTTATGGGAGGGCTCCTACGAGCAGTACTTC. It specifies CASSLWEGSYEQYF.

This chain connects TRBV9 to TRBJ1-3; unclear D gene. From germline, CDR1 is SGDLS and CDR2 YYNGEE. Trimming took off 0 bases at V and 4 bases at J, with 14 bases between the two ends. The CDR3 sequence is 16 residues long. DNA of the CDR3: TGTGCCAGCAGCGTAGCTACCCAGTTGTCCGGAAACACCATATATTTT. Amino acid sequence: CASSVATQLSGNTIYF.

The chain combines TRBV10-3 with TRBJ2-4, with D tentatively TRBD2 (7 bases). V dropped 0 bases and J dropped 0 bases, with 12 bases sitting between them. In germline, CDR1 is ENHRY, CDR2 SYGVKD. The CDR3 spans 17 residues. CDR3 sequence: CAISESWGGLAKNIQYF. CDR3 DNA sequence: TGTGCCATCAGTGAGTCCTGGGGGGGCTTAGCCAAAAACATTCAGTACTTC.

The chain is built from TRBV5-1 and TRBJ1-1; TRBD1 matches at 9 bases. The CDR3 sequence is 14 residues long. V gave up 4 bases and J gave up 6 bases; unmatched junction bases: 7. The germline gives CDR1 SGHRS, CDR2 YFSETQ. CDR3 DNA sequence: TGCGCCAGCAGCATACAGGGGGCCGGCGCTGAAGCTTTCTTT. This translates into CASSIQGAGAEAFF.

The V and J genes are TRBV7-9 and TRBJ2-7; TRBD1 matches 7 bases. The J segment lost 4 bases and the V segment lost 5 bases, leaving 11 bases of the junction unmatched. From germline, CDR1 is SEHNR and CDR2 FQNEAQ (reference sequence). This CDR3 spans 15 amino acids. CDR3 sequence: CASSPRDSPHYEQYF. CDR3 sequence (DNA): TGTGCCAGCAGCCCTAGGGACAGCCCACATTACGAGCAGTACTTC.

The J gene is TRBJ1-2, the V gene TRBV4-3; TRBD1 is a possible D gene (6 bases). The CDR3 has 15 amino acids. Germline assignment: CDR1 LGHNA and CDR2 YSLEER. Deletions cut 4 bases from V and 4 bases from J, with 16 bases between. The CDR3 bases are TGCGCCAGCAGCCTCAACAGGGAACCGGCCTATGGCTACACCTTC. Protein sequence: CASSLNREPAYGYTF.

This sequence joins TRBV5-1 and TRBJ2-7; D is uncertain. V lost 3 bases, J lost 5 bases, and 9 bases lay in between. Germline V gives CDR1 SGHRS, CDR2 YFSETQ. This CDR3 region has 12 residues. The CDR3: CASSSPGNEQYF. The DNA of the CDR3 is TGCGCCAGCAGCTCCCCAGGTAACGAGCAGTACTTC.

This clone has a count of ten or more. The rearrangement joins TRBV5-1 to TRBJ2-1, with D perhaps being TRBD1 or TRBD2 (6 bases each). Germline CDR1 and CDR2: SGHRS and YFSETQ. Trimming took 3 bases from V and 1 from J, leaving 11 bases between them. CDR3 size: 15 residues. The CDR3 DNA follows: TGCGCCAGCAGCTCGGAGGGGGGATCCTACAATGAGCAGTTCTTC. It specifies CASSSEGGSYNEQFF.

The chain links TRBV6-5 to TRBJ2-3; D unresolved. The CDR3 consists of 14 residues. Germline lookup yields CDR1 MNHEY and CDR2 SVGAGI. Trimming took 2 bases from V and 0 from J, leaving 6 bases between them. The CDR3, as DNA: TGTGCCAGCAGTTACGAGCCCAGCACAGATACGCAGTATTTT. This sequence encodes CASSYEPSTDTQYF.

The chain links TRBV24-1 to TRBJ2-2; 11 bases are a match to TRBD1. V shed 4 bases and J 5 bases; nucleotides not matched to a gene: 5. The CDR3 spans 16 residues. Germline CDR1 KGHDR, CDR2 SFDVKD. CDR3 loop: CATSESGTGGTGELFF. In DNA, the CDR3 is TGTGCCACCAGTGAATCCGGGACAGGGGGGACCGGGGAGCTGTTTTTT.

The chain uses TRBV30 and TRBJ1-4; D is uncertain. CDR1 GTSNPN and CDR2 SVGIG come from the germline V gene (reference sequence). The V end lost 6 bases, the J end lost 4 bases, and 12 bases lay between the germline ends. CDR3 size: 13 residues. This chain's CDR3 is CACVYRDNEKLFF. The DNA of the CDR3 is TGTGCCTGCGTGTACCGAGATAATGAAAAACTGTTTTTT.

This clone showed up just a few times. The chain links TRBV5-4 to TRBJ2-7; 14 nucleotides agree with TRBD2. CDR1 is SGHNT, CDR2 YYREEE, per germline (reference sequence). After removal of 2 bases from V and 7 bases from J, the junction contained 8 bases not matched to a gene. The CDR3 totals 16 residues. In DNA form, the CDR3 reads TGTGCCAGCAGCTTAGGGACTAGCGGGAGTCCAATAGAGCAGTACTTC. The encoded protein is CASSLGTSGSPIEQYF.

The chain joins TRBV5-1 to TRBJ2-5, with a tentative D call TRBD1 (5 bases). The CDR3 length is 14 residues. The germline CDR1 and CDR2 sequences are SGHRS and YFSETQ. V lost 0 bases, J lost 0 bases, and 6 bases lay in between. The CDR3 DNA follows: TGCGCCAGCAGCTTGGGACAGAACCAAGAGACCCAGTACTTC. This sequence encodes CASSLGQNQETQYF.